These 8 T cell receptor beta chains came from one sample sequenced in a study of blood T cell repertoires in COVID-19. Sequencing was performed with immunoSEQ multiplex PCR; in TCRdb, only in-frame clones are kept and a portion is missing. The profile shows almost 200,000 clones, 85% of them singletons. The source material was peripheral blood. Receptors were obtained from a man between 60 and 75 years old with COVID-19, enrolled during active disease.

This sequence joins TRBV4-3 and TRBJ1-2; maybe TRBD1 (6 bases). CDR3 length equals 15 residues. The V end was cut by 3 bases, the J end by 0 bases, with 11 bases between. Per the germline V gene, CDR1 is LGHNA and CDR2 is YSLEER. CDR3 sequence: CASSHPTGSNYGYTF. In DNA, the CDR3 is TGCGCCAGCAGCCACCCGACAGGATCTAACTATGGCTACACCTTC.

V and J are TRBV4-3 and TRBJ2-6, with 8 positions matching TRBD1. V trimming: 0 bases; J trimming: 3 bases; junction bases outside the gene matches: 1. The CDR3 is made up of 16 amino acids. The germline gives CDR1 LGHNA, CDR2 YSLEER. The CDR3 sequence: CASSQDGTGGANVLTF. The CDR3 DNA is TGCGCCAGCAGCCAAGATGGGACAGGTGGGGCCAACGTCCTGACTTTC.

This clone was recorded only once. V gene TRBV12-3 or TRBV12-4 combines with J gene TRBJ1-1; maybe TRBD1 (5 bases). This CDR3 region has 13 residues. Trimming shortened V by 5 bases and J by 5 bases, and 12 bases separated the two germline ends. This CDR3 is CASSLWGRTEAFF. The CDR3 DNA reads TGTGCCAGCAGTCTTTGGGGGAGGACTGAAGCTTTCTTT.

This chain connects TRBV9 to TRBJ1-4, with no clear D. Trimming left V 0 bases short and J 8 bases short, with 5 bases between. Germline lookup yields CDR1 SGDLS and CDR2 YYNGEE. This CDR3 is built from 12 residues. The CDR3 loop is CASSVVEEKLFF. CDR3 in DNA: TGTGCCAGCAGCGTAGTTGAGGAAAAACTGTTTTTT.

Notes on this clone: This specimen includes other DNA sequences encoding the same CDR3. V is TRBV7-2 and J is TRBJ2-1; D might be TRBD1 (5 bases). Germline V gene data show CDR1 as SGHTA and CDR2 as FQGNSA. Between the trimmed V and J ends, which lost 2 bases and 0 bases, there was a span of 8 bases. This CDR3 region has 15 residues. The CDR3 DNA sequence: TGTGCCAGCAGCTTACAGGGAAGCTCCTACAATGAGCAGTTCTTC. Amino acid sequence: CASSLQGSSYNEQFF. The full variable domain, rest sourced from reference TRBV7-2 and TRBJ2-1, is GAGVSQSPSNKVTEKGKDVELRCDPISGHTALYWYRQSLGQGLEFLIYFQGNSAPDKSGLPSDRFSAERTGGSVSTLTIQRTQQEDSAVYLCASSLQGSSYNEQFFGPGTRLTVL.

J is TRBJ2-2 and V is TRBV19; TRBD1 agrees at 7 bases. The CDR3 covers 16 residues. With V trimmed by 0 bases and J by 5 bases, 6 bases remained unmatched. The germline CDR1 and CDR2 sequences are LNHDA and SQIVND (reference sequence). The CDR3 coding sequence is TGTGCCAGTAGTATAGATCGCGGACAGGTGACCGGGGAGCTGTTTTTT. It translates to CASSIDRGQVTGELFF.

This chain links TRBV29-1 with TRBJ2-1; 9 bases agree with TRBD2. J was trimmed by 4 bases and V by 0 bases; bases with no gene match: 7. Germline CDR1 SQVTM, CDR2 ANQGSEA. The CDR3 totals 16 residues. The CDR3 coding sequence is TGCAGCGTTGAAGATCCCTTTAGCGGGAGATACAATGAGCAGTTCTTC. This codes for CSVEDPFSGRYNEQFF.

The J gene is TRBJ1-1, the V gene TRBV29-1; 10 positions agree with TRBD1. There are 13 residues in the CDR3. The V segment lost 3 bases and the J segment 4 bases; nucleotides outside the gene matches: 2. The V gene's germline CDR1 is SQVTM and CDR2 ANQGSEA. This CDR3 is CSVERDRGTEAFF. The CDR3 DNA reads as TGCAGCGTTGAGAGGGACAGGGGCACTGAAGCTTTCTTT.